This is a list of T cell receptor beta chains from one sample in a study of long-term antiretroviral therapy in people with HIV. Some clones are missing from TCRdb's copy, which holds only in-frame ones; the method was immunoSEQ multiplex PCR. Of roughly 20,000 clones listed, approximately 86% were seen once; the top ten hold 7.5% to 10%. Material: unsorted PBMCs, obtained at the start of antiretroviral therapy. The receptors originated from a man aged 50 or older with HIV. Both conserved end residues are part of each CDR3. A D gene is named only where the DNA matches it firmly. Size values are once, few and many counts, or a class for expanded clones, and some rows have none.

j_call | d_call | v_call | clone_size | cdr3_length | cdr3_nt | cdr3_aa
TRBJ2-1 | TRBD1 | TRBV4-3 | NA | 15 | TGCGCCAGCAGCCAAAACAGGGGGAGGTACAATGAGCAGTTCTTC | CASSQNRGRYNEQFF
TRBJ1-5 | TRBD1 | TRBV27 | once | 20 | TGTGCCAGCAGTCTCCCAATGAGGGGGGGGACAGGGGGCACGTTCGAGCCCCAGCATTTT | CASSLPMRGGTGGTFEPQHF
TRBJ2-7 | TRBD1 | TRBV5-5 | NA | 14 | TGTGCCAGCAGCTTAAGCGGACAGGGATACGAGCAGTACTTC | CASSLSGQGYEQYF
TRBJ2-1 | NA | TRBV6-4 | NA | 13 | TGTGCCAGCAGTGCCTCAGAGCCCAGTGAGCAGTTCTTC | CASSASEPSEQFF
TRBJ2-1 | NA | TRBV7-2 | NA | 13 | TGTGCCAGCAGCTTAGGAGTTCTGGGTGAGCAGTTCTTC | CASSLGVLGEQFF
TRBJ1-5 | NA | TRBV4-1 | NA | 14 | TGCGCCAGCAGCCCCAGGGTTAGCGATCAGCCCCAGCATTTT | CASSPRVSDQPQHF
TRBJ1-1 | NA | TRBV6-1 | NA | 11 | TGTGCCAGCAGTACTAACACTGAAGCTTTCTTT | CASSTNTEAFF
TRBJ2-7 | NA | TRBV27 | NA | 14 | TGTGCCAGCAGACGTGGGGGGGCAAGTCGCGAGCAGTACTTC | CASRRGGASREQYF
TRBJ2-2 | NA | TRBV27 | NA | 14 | TGTGCCAGCAGTTTTACCTTCCGAACCGGGGAGCTGTTTTTT | CASSFTFRTGELFF
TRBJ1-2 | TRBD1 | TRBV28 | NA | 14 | TGTGCCAGCAGTCCGACAGGGGGGTTCTATGGCTACACCTTC | CASSPTGGFYGYTF
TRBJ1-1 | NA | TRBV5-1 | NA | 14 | TGCGCCAGCAGGCCTGGGGGAGTGAACACTGAAGCTTTCTTT | CASRPGGVNTEAFF
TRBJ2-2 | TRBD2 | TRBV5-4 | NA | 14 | TGTGCCAGCCTCGACTCGGGGGGGGCCGGGGAGCTGTTTTTT | CASLDSGGAGELFF
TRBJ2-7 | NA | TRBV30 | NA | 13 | TGTGCCTGGAGTGGACGGAAATTTTACGAGCAGTACTTC | CAWSGRKFYEQYF
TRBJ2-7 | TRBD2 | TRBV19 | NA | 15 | TGTGCCAGTAGTATAGGGGGGGGGTTCGTGAACGAGCAGTACTTC | CASSIGGGFVNEQYF
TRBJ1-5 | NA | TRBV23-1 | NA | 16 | TGCGCCAGCAGTCAATCTCTAGGGCACAGCAATCAGCCCCAGCATTTT | CASSQSLGHSNQPQHF
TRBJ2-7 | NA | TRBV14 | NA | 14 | TGTGCCAGCAGCGACGGCATTGCCTACTACGAGCAGTACTTC | CASSDGIAYYEQYF
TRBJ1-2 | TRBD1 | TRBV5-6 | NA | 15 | TGTGCCAGCAGCGGATGGGACAGAGCCTTTCATGGCTACACCTTC | CASSGWDRAFHGYTF
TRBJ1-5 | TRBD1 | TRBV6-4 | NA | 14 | TGTGCCAGCGCCCGGACAGGGGAGAATCAGCCCCAGCATTTT | CASARTGENQPQHF
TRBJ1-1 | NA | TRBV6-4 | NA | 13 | TGTGCCAGCTCCCCTGGTCCGAACACTGAAGCTTTCTTT | CASSPGPNTEAFF
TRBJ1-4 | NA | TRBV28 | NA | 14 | TGTGCCAGCAGTTGGCGGGGTCTGGGTGAAAAACTGTTTTTT | CASSWRGLGEKLFF
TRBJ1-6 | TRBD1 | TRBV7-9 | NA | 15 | TGTGCCAGCAGCCCACGGGGGGACAGGGAGGCACCCCTCCACTTT | CASSPRGDREAPLHF
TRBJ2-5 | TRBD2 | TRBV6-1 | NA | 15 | TGTGCCAGCAGCGCCGCGACTAGCGGGCGAGAGACCCAGTACTTC | CASSAATSGRETQYF
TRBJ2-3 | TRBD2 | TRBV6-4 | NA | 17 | TGTGCCAGCAGTGACTCAGGGAGCGGGACTAGCACAGATACGCAGTATTTT | CASSDSGSGTSTDTQYF
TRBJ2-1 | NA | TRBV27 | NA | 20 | TGTGCCAGCAGTTCTCTAGGGGGAGGGCCGAATCCTAGCTCCTACAATGAGCAGTTCTTC | CASSSLGGGPNPSSYNEQFF
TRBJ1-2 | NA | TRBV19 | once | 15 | TGTGCCAGTAGTATAGTGCCGGGTTTCTTCGATGGCTACACCTTC | CASSIVPGFFDGYTF
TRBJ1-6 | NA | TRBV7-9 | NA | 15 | TGTGCCAGCAGCTTATTCGGGCAGATTAACTCACCCCTCCACTTT | CASSLFGQINSPLHF
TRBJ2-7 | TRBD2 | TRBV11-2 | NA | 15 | TGTGCCAGCAGCCCCGCCGCTAGCGGGCTATACGAGCAGTACTTC | CASSPAASGLYEQYF
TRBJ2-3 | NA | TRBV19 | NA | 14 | TGTGCCAGTAGTATGGAGTCTCACACAGATACGCAGTATTTT | CASSMESHTDTQYF
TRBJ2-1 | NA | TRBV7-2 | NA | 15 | TGTGCCAGCAGCCTCTACAGTGGGTCGGATGATGAGCAGTTCTTC | CASSLYSGSDDEQFF
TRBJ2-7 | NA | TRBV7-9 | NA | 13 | TGTGCCAGTCTCCGGGACACGGTGTCCGAGCAGTACTTC | CASLRDTVSEQYF
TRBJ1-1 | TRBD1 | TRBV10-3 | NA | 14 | TGTGCCATCATCCCGGACAGGGGGCGTACTGAAGCTTTCTTT | CAIIPDRGRTEAFF
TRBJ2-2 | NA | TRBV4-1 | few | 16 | TGCGCCAGCAGTCCCGCCCCTACACAGGAAGTGCGGGAGCTGTTTTTT | CASSPAPTQEVRELFF
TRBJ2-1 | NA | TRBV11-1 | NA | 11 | TGTGCCAGCAGCTTATCGGATGAGCAGTTCTTC | CASSLSDEQFF
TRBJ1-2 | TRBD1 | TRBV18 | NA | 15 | TGTGCCAGCTCACCGGGACAGGGAGGGGACTATGGCTACACCTTC | CASSPGQGGDYGYTF
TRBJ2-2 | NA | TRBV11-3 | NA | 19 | TGTGCCAGCAGCTTACCAAACGGCCGGAGTCGGAGGAACACCGGGGAGCTGTTTTTT | CASSLPNGRSRRNTGELFF
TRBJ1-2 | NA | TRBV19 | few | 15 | TGTGCCAGTAGTCTAATCAGGGGAGCTAACTATGGCTACACCTTC | CASSLIRGANYGYTF
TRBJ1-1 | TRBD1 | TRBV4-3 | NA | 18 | TGCGCCAGCAGCCAAGACCCCGGGTACGGACAGGGATCCACTGAAGCTTTCTTT | CASSQDPGYGQGSTEAFF
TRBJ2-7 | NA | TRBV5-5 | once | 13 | TGTGCCAGCAGCTTGGAAGCCCGGTCCGAGCAGTACTTC | CASSLEARSEQYF
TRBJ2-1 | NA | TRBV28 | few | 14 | TGTGCCAGCAGGAAAGTCTTCTCCTACAATGAGCAGTTCTTC | CASRKVFSYNEQFF
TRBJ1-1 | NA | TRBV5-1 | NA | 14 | TGCGCCAGCAGCTTGGAGCGGTTAAACACTGAAGCTTTCTTT | CASSLERLNTEAFF